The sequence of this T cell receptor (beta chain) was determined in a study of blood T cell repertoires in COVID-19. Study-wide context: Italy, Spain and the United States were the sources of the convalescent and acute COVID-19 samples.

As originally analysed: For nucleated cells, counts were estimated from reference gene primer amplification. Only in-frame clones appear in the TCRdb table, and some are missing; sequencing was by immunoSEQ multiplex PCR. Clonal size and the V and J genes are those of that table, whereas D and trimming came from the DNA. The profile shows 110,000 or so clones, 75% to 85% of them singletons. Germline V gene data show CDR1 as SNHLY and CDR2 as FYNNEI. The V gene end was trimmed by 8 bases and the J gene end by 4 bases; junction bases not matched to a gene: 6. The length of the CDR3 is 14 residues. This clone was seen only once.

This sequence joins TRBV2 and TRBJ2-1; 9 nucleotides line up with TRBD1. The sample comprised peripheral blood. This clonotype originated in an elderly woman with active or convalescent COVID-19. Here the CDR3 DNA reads TGTGCCAGCCGCCCGGACAGGGGATACAATGAGCAGTTCTTC. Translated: CASRPDRGYNEQFF.